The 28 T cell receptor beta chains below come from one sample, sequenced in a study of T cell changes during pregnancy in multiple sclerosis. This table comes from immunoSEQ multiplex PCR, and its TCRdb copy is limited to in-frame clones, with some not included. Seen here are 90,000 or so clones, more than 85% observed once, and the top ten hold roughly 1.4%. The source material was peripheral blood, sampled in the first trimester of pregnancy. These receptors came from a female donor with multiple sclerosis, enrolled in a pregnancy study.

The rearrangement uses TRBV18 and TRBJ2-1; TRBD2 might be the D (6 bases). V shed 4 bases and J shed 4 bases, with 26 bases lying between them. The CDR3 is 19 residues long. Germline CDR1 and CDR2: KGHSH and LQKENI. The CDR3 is CASSRVETGDAGLYNEQFF. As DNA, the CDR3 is TGTGCCAGCTCACGGGTTGAGACGGGAGATGCGGGCTTGTACAATGAGCAGTTCTTC.

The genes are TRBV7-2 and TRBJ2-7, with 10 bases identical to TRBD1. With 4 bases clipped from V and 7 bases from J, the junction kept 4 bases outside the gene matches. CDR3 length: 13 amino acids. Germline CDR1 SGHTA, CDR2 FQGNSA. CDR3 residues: CASSYDRGREQYF. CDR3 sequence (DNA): TGTGCCAGCAGCTATGACAGGGGGCGTGAGCAGTACTTC.

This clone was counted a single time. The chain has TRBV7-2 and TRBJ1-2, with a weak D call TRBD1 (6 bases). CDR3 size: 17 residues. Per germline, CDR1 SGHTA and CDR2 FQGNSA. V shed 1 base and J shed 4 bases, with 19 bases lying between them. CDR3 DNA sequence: TGTGCCAGCAGCTTAGTACCCACAGGGAATGTTTTCTATGGCTACACCTTC. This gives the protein CASSLVPTGNVFYGYTF.

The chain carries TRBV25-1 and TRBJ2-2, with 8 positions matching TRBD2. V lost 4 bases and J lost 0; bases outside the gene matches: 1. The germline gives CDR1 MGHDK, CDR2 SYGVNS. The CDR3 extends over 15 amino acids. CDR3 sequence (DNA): TGTGCCAGCAGTGGGACTAGCCCGAACACCGGGGAGCTGTTTTTT. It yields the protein CASSGTSPNTGELFF. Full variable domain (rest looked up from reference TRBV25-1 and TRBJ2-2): EADIYQTPRYLVIGTGKKITLECSQTMGHDKMYWYQQDPGMELHLIHYSYGVNSTEKGDLSSESTVSRIRTEHFPLTLESARPSHTSQYLCASSGTSPNTGELFFGEGSRLTVL.

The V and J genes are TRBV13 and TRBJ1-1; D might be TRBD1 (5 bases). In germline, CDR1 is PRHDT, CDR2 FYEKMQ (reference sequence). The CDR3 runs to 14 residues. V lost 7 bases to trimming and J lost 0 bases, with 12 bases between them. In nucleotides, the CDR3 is TGTGCCAGCAACGCTCGGACAATGAACACTGAAGCTTTCTTT. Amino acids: CASNARTMNTEAFF.

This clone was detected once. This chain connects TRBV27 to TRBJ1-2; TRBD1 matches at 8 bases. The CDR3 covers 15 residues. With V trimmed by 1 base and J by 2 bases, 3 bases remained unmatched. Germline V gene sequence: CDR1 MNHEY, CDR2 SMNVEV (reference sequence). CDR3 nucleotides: TGTGCCAGCAGTTTATATCCAGGGGGCAACTATGGCTACACCTTC. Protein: CASSLYPGGNYGYTF.

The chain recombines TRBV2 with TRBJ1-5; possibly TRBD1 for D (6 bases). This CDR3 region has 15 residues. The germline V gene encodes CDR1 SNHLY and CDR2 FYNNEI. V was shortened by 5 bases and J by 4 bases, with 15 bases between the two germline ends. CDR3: CASSFQGQSNQPQHF. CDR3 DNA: TGTGCCAGCAGTTTTCAGGGGCAGTCAAATCAGCCCCAGCATTTT. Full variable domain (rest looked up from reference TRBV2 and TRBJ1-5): EPEVTQTPSHQVTQMGQEVILRCVPISNHLYFYWYRQILGQKVEFLVSFYNNEISEKSEIFDDQFSVERPDGSNFTLKIRSTKLEDSAMYFCASSFQGQSNQPQHFGDGTRLSIL.

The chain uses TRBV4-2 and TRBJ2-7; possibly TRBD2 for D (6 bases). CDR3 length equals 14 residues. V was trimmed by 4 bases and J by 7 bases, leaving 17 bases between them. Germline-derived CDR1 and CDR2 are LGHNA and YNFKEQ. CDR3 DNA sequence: TGTGCCAGCAGCCCCCTGCCGGGAGTGGGTGAGCAGTACTTC. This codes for CASSPLPGVGEQYF.

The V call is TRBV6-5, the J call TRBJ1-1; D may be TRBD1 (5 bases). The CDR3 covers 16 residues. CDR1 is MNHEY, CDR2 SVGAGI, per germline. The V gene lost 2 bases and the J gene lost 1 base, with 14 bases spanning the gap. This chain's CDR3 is CASSYISAGGNTEAFF. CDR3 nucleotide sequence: TGTGCCAGCAGTTACATCTCGGCGGGGGGGAACACTGAAGCTTTCTTT.

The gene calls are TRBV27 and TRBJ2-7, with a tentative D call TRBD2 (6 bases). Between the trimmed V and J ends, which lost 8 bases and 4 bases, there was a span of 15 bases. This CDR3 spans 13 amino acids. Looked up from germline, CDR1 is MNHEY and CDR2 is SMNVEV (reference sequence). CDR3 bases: TGTGCCAGCGGTAGCGGCCCCCTATACGAGCAGTACTTC. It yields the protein CASGSGPLYEQYF.

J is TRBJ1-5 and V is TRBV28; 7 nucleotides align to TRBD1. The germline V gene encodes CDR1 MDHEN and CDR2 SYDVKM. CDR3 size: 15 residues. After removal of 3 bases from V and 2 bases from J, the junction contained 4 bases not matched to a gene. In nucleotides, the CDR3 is TGTGCCAGCAGTTTTGGTACAGGGGGCAATCAGCCCCAGCATTTT. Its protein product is CASSFGTGGNQPQHF.

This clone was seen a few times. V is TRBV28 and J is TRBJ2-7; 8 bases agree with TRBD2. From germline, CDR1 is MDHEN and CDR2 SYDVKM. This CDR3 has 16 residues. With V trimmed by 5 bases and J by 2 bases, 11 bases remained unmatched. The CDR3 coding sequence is TGTGCCAGCAGTCCTACGGGGGGGCCCCCAGCCTACGAGCAGTACTTC. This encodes CASSPTGGPPAYEQYF.

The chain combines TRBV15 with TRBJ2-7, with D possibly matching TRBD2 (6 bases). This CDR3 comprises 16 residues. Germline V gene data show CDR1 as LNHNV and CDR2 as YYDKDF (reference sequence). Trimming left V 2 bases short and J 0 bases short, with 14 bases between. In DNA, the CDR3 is TGTGCCACCAGCAGAATCTTAGGGCGGGGCTCCTACGAGCAGTACTTC. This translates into CATSRILGRGSYEQYF.

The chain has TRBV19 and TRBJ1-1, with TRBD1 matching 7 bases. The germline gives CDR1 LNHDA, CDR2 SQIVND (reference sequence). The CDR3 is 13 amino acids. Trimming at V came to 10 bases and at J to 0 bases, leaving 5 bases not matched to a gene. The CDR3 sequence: CATSGQLNTEAFF. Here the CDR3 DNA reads TGTGCCACTTCGGGACAGTTGAACACTGAAGCTTTCTTT.

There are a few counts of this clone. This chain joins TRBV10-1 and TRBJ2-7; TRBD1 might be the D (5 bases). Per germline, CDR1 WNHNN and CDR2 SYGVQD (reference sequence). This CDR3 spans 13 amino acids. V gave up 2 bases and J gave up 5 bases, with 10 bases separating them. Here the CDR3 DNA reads TGCGCCAGCAGTGAGGGTGGCAGGGACGAGCAGTACTTC. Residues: CASSEGGRDEQYF.

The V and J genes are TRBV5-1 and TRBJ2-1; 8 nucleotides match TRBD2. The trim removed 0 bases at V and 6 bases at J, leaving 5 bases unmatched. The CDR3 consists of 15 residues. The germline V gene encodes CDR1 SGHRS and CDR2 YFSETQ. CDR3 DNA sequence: TGCGCCAGCAGCTTGGCCAGCGGGAGAGGCAATGAGCAGTTCTTC. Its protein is CASSLASGRGNEQFF. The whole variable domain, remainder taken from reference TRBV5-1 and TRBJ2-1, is KAGVTQTPRYLIKTRGQQVTLSCSPISGHRSVSWYQQTPGQGLQFLFEYFSETQRNKGNFPGRFSGRQFSNSRSEMNVSTLELGDSALYLCASSLASGRGNEQFFGPGTRLTVL.

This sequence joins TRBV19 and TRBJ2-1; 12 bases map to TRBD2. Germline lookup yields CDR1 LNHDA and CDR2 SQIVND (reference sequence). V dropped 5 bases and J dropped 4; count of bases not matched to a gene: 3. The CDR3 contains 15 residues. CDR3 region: CASSRLAGAYNEQFF. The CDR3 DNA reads TGTGCCAGTAGTCGACTAGCGGGAGCGTACAATGAGCAGTTCTTC.

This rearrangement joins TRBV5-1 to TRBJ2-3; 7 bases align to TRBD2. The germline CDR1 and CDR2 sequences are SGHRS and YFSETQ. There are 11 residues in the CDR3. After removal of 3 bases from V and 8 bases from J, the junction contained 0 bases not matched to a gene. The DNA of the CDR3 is TGCGCCAGCAGCTCGGGGGGTACGCAGTATTTT. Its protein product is CASSSGGTQYF.

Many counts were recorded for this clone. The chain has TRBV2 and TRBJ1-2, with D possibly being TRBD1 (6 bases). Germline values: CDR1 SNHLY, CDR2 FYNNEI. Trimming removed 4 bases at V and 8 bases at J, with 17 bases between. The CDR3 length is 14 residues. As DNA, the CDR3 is TGTGCCAGCAGTGGCCTAACAGGGCTGAGGGGCTACACCTTC. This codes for CASSGLTGLRGYTF.

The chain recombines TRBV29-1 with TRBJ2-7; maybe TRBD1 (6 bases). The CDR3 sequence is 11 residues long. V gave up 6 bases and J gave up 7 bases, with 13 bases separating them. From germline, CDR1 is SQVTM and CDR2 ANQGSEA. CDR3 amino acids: CSVGAYGEQYF. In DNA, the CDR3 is TGCAGCGTGGGGGCCTACGGTGAGCAGTACTTC.

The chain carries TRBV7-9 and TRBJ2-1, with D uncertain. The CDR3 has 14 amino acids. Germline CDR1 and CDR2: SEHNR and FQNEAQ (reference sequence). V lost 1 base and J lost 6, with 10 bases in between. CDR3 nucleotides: TGTGCCAGCAGCTTAGGGCACCCATTCAATGAGCAGTTCTTC. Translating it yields CASSLGHPFNEQFF.

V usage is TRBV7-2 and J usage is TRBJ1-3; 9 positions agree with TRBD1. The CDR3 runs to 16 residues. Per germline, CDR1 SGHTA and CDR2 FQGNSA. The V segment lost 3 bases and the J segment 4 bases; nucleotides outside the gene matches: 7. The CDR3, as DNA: TGTGCCAGCAGCTTTTTCGCGACAGGGGGGGGAAACACCATATATTTT. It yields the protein CASSFFATGGGNTIYF.

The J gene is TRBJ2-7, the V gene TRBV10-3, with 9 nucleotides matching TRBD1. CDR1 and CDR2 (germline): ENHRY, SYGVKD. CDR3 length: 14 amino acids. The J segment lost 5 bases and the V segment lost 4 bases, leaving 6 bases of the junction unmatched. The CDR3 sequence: CAISGTGEVDEQYF. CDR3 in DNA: TGTGCCATCAGTGGGACAGGGGAAGTAGACGAGCAGTACTTC.

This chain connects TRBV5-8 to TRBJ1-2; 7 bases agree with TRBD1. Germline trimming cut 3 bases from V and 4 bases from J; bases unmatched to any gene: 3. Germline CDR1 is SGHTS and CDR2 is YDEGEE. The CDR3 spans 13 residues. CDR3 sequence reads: CASSWGQTYGYTF. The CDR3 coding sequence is TGTGCCAGCAGCTGGGGACAGACCTATGGCTACACCTTC.

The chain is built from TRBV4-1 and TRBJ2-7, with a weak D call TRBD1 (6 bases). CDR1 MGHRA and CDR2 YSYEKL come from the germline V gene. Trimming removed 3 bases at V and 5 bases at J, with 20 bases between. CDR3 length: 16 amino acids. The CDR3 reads CASSHLIQGPQDEQYF. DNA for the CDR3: TGCGCCAGCAGCCACTTAATACAGGGCCCTCAGGACGAGCAGTACTTC.

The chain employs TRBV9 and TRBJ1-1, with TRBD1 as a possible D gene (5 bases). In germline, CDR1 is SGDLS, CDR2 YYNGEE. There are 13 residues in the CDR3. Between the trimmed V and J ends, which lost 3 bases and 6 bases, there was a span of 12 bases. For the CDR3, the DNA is TGTGCCAGCAGCGCAGACAGCCTCGCTGAAGCTTTCTTT. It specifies CASSADSLAEAFF.

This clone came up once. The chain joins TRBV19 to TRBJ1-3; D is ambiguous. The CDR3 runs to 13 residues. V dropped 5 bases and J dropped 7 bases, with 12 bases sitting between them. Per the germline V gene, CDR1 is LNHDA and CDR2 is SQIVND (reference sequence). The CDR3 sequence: CASSGRAWNTIYF. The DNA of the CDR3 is TGTGCCAGTAGTGGCCGTGCTTGGAACACCATATATTTT.

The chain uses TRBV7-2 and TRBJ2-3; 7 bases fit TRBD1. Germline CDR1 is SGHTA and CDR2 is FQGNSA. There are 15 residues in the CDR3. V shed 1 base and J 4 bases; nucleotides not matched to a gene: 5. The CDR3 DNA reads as TGTGCCAGCAGCTTAGGAAGACAGGGTTCAGATACGCAGTATTTT. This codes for CASSLGRQGSDTQYF. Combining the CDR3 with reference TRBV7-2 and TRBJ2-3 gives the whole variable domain GAGVSQSPSNKVTEKGKDVELRCDPISGHTALYWYRQSLGQGLEFLIYFQGNSAPDKSGLPSDRFSAERTGGSVSTLTIQRTQQEDSAVYLCASSLGRQGSDTQYFGPGTRLTVL.